These T cell receptor beta chains were read from a single sample in a study of blood T cell repertoires in COVID-19. The assay was immunoSEQ multiplex PCR, and TCRdb's table has in-frame clones only and misses some. The sample has approximately 42,000 clones, roughly 73% seen once. Sequencing was done on a sample of peripheral blood. These receptors were obtained from a man older than 75 with acute or convalescent COVID-19. Each CDR3 is given with its conserved first and last residue. The order of the fields is V gene, J gene, CDR3 length, CDR3 protein.

v_gene: TRBV9; j_gene: TRBJ2-2; len: 16; CDR3aa: CASSVVPGGNTGELFF
v_gene: TRBV18; j_gene: TRBJ2-7; len: 13; CDR3aa: CASSPIQGYEQYF
v_gene: TRBV18; j_gene: TRBJ2-3; len: 16; CDR3aa: CASKQMGQGSTDTQYF
v_gene: TRBV3-1/TRBV3-2; j_gene: TRBJ1-4; len: 17; CDR3aa: CASSSPGQGRGNEKLFF
v_gene: TRBV28; j_gene: TRBJ2-7; len: 15; CDR3aa: CASSLRDRDSYEQYF
v_gene: TRBV7-9; j_gene: TRBJ2-3; len: 16; CDR3aa: CASSLPQGGGTDTQYF
v_gene: TRBV24-1; j_gene: TRBJ2-1; len: 14; CDR3aa: CATSGQNTYNEQFF
v_gene: TRBV5-6; j_gene: TRBJ2-7; len: 15; CDR3aa: CASSSPTGEAYEQYF
v_gene: TRBV19; j_gene: TRBJ2-7; len: 15; CDR3aa: CASSIPTGSSYEQYF
v_gene: TRBV30; j_gene: TRBJ1-5; len: 13; CDR3aa: CAYGGGGNQPQHF
v_gene: TRBV11-2; j_gene: TRBJ2-7; len: 15; CDR3aa: CASSLDDRGGREQYF
v_gene: TRBV5-1; j_gene: TRBJ2-1; len: 16; CDR3aa: CASSLRTGRGRYEQFF
v_gene: TRBV5-5; j_gene: TRBJ2-2; len: 17; CDR3aa: CASSPRGSGANTGELFF
v_gene: TRBV6-5; j_gene: TRBJ2-3; len: 13; CDR3aa: CASSYQTSGGLYF
v_gene: TRBV18; j_gene: TRBJ2-7; len: 14; CDR3aa: CASSPQGSAYEQYF
v_gene: TRBV14; j_gene: TRBJ1-2; len: 15; CDR3aa: CASSPGGTGSYGYTF
v_gene: TRBV30; j_gene: TRBJ2-1; len: 14; CDR3aa: CAWSRSPLEGEQFF
v_gene: TRBV18; j_gene: TRBJ1-3; len: 15; CDR3aa: CASSPRTGGGNTIYF
v_gene: TRBV20-1; j_gene: TRBJ2-7; len: 11; CDR3aa: CSAETGPEQYF
v_gene: TRBV4-1; j_gene: TRBJ2-5; len: 16; CDR3aa: CASSPRAGGPGETQYF
v_gene: TRBV30; j_gene: TRBJ1-1; len: 14; CDR3aa: CAWSSLRGNTEAFF
v_gene: TRBV28; j_gene: TRBJ2-7; len: 17; CDR3aa: CASSLWGVTGDSNEQYF
v_gene: TRBV5-5; j_gene: TRBJ2-1; len: 15; CDR3aa: CASSPLYSSYNEQFF
v_gene: TRBV5-4; j_gene: TRBJ2-3; len: 15; CDR3aa: CASSLEADSRDTQYF
v_gene: TRBV6-5; j_gene: TRBJ2-7; len: 15; CDR3aa: CASSSGWTATYEQYF
v_gene: TRBV19; j_gene: TRBJ2-7; len: 16; CDR3aa: CASSDWGGRGSYEQYF
v_gene: TRBV5-8; j_gene: TRBJ2-7; len: 14; CDR3aa: CASSFQGPFLEQYF
v_gene: TRBV9; j_gene: TRBJ2-1; len: 14; CDR3aa: CASSRTSGSHEQFF
v_gene: TRBV10-3; j_gene: TRBJ1-5; len: 13; CDR3aa: CAISGQGNQPQHF
v_gene: TRBV5-4; j_gene: TRBJ2-6; len: 15; CDR3aa: CASSPTGPGANVLTF
v_gene: TRBV28; j_gene: TRBJ2-1; len: 16; CDR3aa: CASTTSLAGEGSEQFF
v_gene: TRBV28; j_gene: TRBJ1-6; len: 15; CDR3aa: CASSPYGQGNSPLHF
v_gene: TRBV15; j_gene: TRBJ2-1; len: 15; CDR3aa: CATSKRTSIYNEQFF
v_gene: TRBV28; j_gene: TRBJ2-1; len: 14; CDR3aa: CASSWGTSYNEQFF
v_gene: TRBV2; j_gene: TRBJ2-3; len: 15; CDR3aa: CASRGRGIGTDTQYF
v_gene: TRBV19; j_gene: TRBJ2-1; len: 15; CDR3aa: CASSIAAGGRNEQFF
v_gene: TRBV28; j_gene: TRBJ2-7; len: 12; CDR3aa: CASRTQTGEQYF
v_gene: TRBV7-6; j_gene: TRBJ2-5; len: 14; CDR3aa: CASTRTGVGETQYF
v_gene: TRBV28; j_gene: TRBJ1-2; len: 14; CDR3aa: CASSRFGGSGGYTF
v_gene: TRBV2; j_gene: TRBJ1-1; len: 9; CDR3aa: CASNREAFF
v_gene: TRBV3-1/TRBV3-2; j_gene: TRBJ2-1; len: 14; CDR3aa: CASRPTSGCNEQFF
v_gene: TRBV5-6; j_gene: TRBJ1-2; len: 11; CDR3aa: CASSLNRENTF
v_gene: TRBV28; j_gene: TRBJ2-7; len: 15; CDR3aa: CASSSSADSSYEQYF
v_gene: TRBV16; j_gene: TRBJ2-2; len: 16; CDR3aa: CASSQSDSLNTGELFF
v_gene: TRBV7-9; j_gene: TRBJ2-1; len: 15; CDR3aa: CASSSSGRTGNEQFF
v_gene: TRBV19; j_gene: TRBJ2-7; len: 13; CDR3aa: CASSSWGDYEQYF
v_gene: TRBV6-1; j_gene: TRBJ1-1; len: 14; CDR3aa: CASSEAGESTEAFF
v_gene: TRBV4-2; j_gene: TRBJ2-7; len: 15; CDR3aa: CASSQDGGPTGEQYF
v_gene: TRBV10-3; j_gene: TRBJ2-5; len: 13; CDR3aa: CAISELEEGTQYF
v_gene: TRBV29-1; j_gene: TRBJ1-3; len: 11; CDR3aa: CSVGTPPTIYF
v_gene: TRBV2; j_gene: TRBJ2-2; len: 15; CDR3aa: CASSEVTGIVGELFF
v_gene: TRBV4-2; j_gene: TRBJ2-4; len: 16; CDR3aa: CASSQESGTGENIQYF
v_gene: TRBV29-1; j_gene: TRBJ2-1; len: 14; CDR3aa: CSVEGTSAIGEQFF
v_gene: TRBV19; j_gene: TRBJ2-3; len: 15; CDR3aa: CASSRTSGRTDTQYF
v_gene: TRBV14; j_gene: TRBJ2-7; len: 14; CDR3aa: CASSQAWGGSEQYF
v_gene: TRBV7-2; j_gene: TRBJ1-5; len: 15; CDR3aa: CASSLDKGYAQPQHF
v_gene: TRBV29-1; j_gene: TRBJ1-1; len: 13; CDR3aa: CSVEGQKNTEAFF